This T cell receptor beta chain came from a study of technical replicates of blood from a handful of donors. This clone has just one count. TCRdb's copy holds only in-frame clones and misses some; the assay was immunoSEQ multiplex PCR. Of 75,000 to 100,000 clones in the sample, roughly 94% are singletons; the top ten hold 0.38%. The CDR3 consists of 13 residues. Germline values: CDR1 LNHNV, CDR2 YYDKDF (reference sequence). V was cut by 0 bases and J by 7 bases, with 10 bases left in between. This chain joins TRBV15 and TRBJ2-7, with D possibly TRBD2 on 5 matching bases. The sequence derives from a human donor in good health. The specimen sequenced was T cells isolated from PBMCs. CDR3 sequence reads: CATSRDLAFEQYF. CDR3 in DNA: TGTGCCACCAGCAGAGATCTAGCTTTTGAGCAGTACTTC.